This T cell receptor beta chain originates from a study of CD8 T cells in ankylosing spondylitis. Notes on the study in general: Disease-linked clones were CD8+ and relatively rare in peripheral blood.

Germline V lookup: CDR1 KGHDR, CDR2 SFDVKD. The CDR3 has 15 amino acids. With 1 base clipped from V and 5 bases from J, the junction kept 4 bases outside the gene matches. As to this clonotype: What it recognizes is unknown.

From the 5' RACE reads, TCRdb called clonotypes with MiXCR, one entry per CDR3 protein. The sample comprises fewer than 200,000 distinct CDR3 sequences, roughly 10% of which are singletons, and approximately 15% rests with the top ten. Input material: blood, either unsorted or a sorted T cell fraction (not recorded which). The rearrangement links TRBV24-1 to TRBJ2-3; TRBD2 agrees at 8 bases. The clonotype was recovered from a female donor with ankylosing spondylitis or in good health (not recorded which). The CDR3 loop is CATSDFGGARDTQYF. CDR3 DNA sequence: TGTGCCACCAGTGATTTCGGGGGGGCGCGAGATACGCAGTATTTT.